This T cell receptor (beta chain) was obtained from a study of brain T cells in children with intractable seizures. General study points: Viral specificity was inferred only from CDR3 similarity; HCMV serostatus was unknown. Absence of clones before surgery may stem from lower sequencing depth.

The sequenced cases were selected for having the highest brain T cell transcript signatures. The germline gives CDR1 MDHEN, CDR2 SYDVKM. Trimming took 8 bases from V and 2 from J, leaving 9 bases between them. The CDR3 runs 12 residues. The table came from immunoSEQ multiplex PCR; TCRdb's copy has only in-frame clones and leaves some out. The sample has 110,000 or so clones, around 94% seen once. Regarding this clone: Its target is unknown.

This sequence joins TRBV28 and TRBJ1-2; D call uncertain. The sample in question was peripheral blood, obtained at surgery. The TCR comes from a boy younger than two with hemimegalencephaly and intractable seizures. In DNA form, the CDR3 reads TGTGCCAGCGGGTCGGGGAACTATGGCTACACCTTC. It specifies CASGSGNYGYTF.